These 9 T cell receptor beta chains originate from one sample sequenced in a study of identical twins. Via MiXCR, TCRdb re-called the 5' RACE reads, giving one row per CDR3 protein. The sample lists around 690,000 distinct CDR3 sequences; 21% were seen once. These data are also associated with another study on T cells expressing NK-cell markers.

Sequencing used PBMCs. The receptors stem from a woman between 18 and 29 years old in good health.

There are a few counts of this clonotype. The V call is TRBV7-2, the J call TRBJ2-1; 11 bases are a match to TRBD2. The ends lost 2 bases at V and 7 bases at J; junction bases unmatched: 7. Germline V lookup: CDR1 SGHTA, CDR2 FQGNSA. This CDR3 contains 16 residues. The CDR3 here is CASSLIAGGLKNEQFF. Here the CDR3 DNA reads TGTGCCAGCAGCTTAATAGCGGGGGGGCTCAAGAATGAGCAGTTCTTC.

The V and J genes are TRBV20-1 and TRBJ2-2; D may be TRBD2 (5 bases). The CDR3 is 14 amino acids. Trimming took 6 bases from V and 4 from J, leaving 15 bases between them. The germline gives CDR1 DFQATT, CDR2 SNEGSKA (reference sequence). The CDR3 DNA reads as TGCAGTGCGCCGGGCGGGTCTATCACCGGGGAGCTGTTTTTT. Translation gives CSAPGGSITGELFF.

This clonotype was seen at least ten times. The chain employs TRBV6-4 and TRBJ1-6; D gene ambiguous. V lost 2 bases, J lost 5 bases, and 7 bases lay in between. CDR3 length: 14 residues. Germline V gene lookup returns CDR1 MRHNA and CDR2 SNTAGT. The CDR3, as DNA: TGTGCCAGCAGTGACGGTAACCATAATTCACCCCTCCACTTT. Protein sequence: CASSDGNHNSPLHF.

This clonotype has at least ten counts. The chain couples TRBV10-1 to TRBJ2-5; D is undetermined. Germline V lookup: CDR1 WNHNN, CDR2 SYGVQD (reference sequence). The CDR3 contains 11 residues. V gave up 5 bases and J gave up 5 bases, with 6 bases separating them. The DNA of the CDR3 is TGCGCCAGCAGTACCGGGGAGACCCAGTACTTC. This encodes CASSTGETQYF.

The V call is TRBV20-1, the J call TRBJ2-2; 7 nucleotides agree with TRBD1. The CDR3 sequence is 14 residues long. V shed 3 bases and J 3 bases; nucleotides not matched to a gene: 4. The germline V gene encodes CDR1 DFQATT and CDR2 SNEGSKA (reference sequence). CDR3 nucleotides: TGCAGTGCTAGCCGGGACAGTGACACCGGGGAGCTGTTTTTT. This codes for CSASRDSDTGELFF.

This clonotype was counted at least ten times. The chain joins TRBV28 to TRBJ2-6, with 8 bases fitting TRBD1. The V gene end was trimmed by 10 bases and the J gene end by 4 bases; junction bases not matched to a gene: 12. Germline V CDR1 and CDR2: MDHEN, SYDVKM. The CDR3 is 16 residues long. The CDR3 DNA reads as TGTGCCACCCAGACAGGGGAAGTGGGGGGGGCCAACGTCCTGACTTTC. Residues: CATQTGEVGGANVLTF.

The chain has TRBV11-2 and TRBJ1-1, with D perhaps TRBD1 (5 bases). Per germline, CDR1 SGHAT and CDR2 FQNNGV. There are 12 residues in the CDR3. V lost 5 bases and J 7 bases, leaving 11 bases between the germline ends. The CDR3 region has the DNA TGTGCCAGCAGCCAAGACAGAATTGAAGCTTTCTTT. Its translation is CASSQDRIEAFF. The variable domain in full, with the rest retrieved from reference TRBV11-2 and TRBJ1-1, is EAGVAQSPRYKIIEKRQSVAFWCNPISGHATLYWYQQILGQGPKLLIQFQNNGVVDDSQLPKDRFSAERLKGVDSTLKIQPAKLEDSAVYLCASSQDRIEAFFGQGTRLTVV.

The chain employs TRBV20-1 and TRBJ2-1; D ambiguous. V dropped 1 base and J dropped 0 bases, with 13 bases sitting between them. CDR3 length: 16 amino acids. The V gene's germline CDR1 is DFQATT and CDR2 SNEGSKA (reference sequence). CDR3 amino acids: CSARVGSHRSYNEQFF. The CDR3 DNA reads as TGCAGTGCTAGAGTCGGTTCCCACCGCTCCTACAATGAGCAGTTCTTC.

This clonotype was counted once. The rearrangement links TRBV29-1 to TRBJ2-3, with 14 bases lining up with TRBD2. V was pared by 7 bases and J by 3 bases, with 12 bases of the junction left unmatched. CDR3 length equals 17 residues. The germline V gene has CDR1 SQVTM and CDR2 ANQGSEA. As DNA, the CDR3 is TGCAGCGCTAACACGGGACTAGCGGGAGTCGAGACAGATACGCAGTATTTT. It specifies CSANTGLAGVETDTQYF.